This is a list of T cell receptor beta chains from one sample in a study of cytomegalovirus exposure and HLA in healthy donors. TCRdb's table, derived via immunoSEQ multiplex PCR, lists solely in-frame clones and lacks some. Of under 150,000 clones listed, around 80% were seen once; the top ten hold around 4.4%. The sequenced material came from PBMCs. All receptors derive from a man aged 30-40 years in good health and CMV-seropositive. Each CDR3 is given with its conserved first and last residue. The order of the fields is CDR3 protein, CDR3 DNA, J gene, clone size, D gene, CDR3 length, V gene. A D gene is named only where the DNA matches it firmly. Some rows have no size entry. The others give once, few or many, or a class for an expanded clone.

CDR3aa: CAWALGGRSPLHF
CDR3nt: TGTGCCTGGGCCCTTGGGGGGAGATCACCCCTCCACTTT
j_gene: TRBJ1-6
abundance: .
d_gene: .
len: 13
v_gene: TRBV30

CDR3aa: CASSEGTVLHQPQHF
CDR3nt: TGTGCCAGCAGCGAGGGGACAGTATTGCACCAGCCCCAGCATTTT
j_gene: TRBJ1-5
abundance: .
d_gene: TRBD1
len: 15
v_gene: TRBV9

CDR3aa: CASSQESGAGPPTGGYTF
CDR3nt: TGCGCCAGCAGCCAAGAATCAGGGGCCGGACCTCCCACGGGTGGCTACACCTTC
j_gene: TRBJ1-2
abundance: once
d_gene: .
len: 18
v_gene: TRBV4-1

CDR3aa: CASSSVPGQGKYF
CDR3nt: TGTGCCAGCAGCTCCGTCCCGGGACAGGGGAAGTACTTC
j_gene: TRBJ2-7
abundance: .
d_gene: TRBD1
len: 13
v_gene: TRBV5-6

CDR3aa: CASSPLAREGTYEQYF
CDR3nt: TGTGCCAGCAGCCCCCTAGCTCGGGAGGGGACCTACGAGCAGTACTTC
j_gene: TRBJ2-7
abundance: few
d_gene: TRBD2
len: 16
v_gene: TRBV11-2

CDR3aa: CASGGLGGEPDTQYF
CDR3nt: TGTGCCAGCGGGGGACTAGGGGGGGAACCAGATACGCAGTATTTT
j_gene: TRBJ2-3
abundance: .
d_gene: TRBD2
len: 15
v_gene: TRBV2

CDR3aa: CASSYFGVSYEQYF
CDR3nt: TGTGCCAGCAGTTACTTCGGGGTTTCCTACGAGCAGTACTTC
j_gene: TRBJ2-7
abundance: .
d_gene: .
len: 14
v_gene: TRBV6-5

CDR3aa: CASSFTDYSGANVLTF
CDR3nt: TGTGCCAGCAGTTTTACAGACTACTCTGGGGCCAACGTCCTGACTTTC
j_gene: TRBJ2-6
abundance: .
d_gene: .
len: 16
v_gene: TRBV28

CDR3aa: CASRYRDYYTWGYGYTF
CDR3nt: TGTGCCAGCAGGTACAGGGATTACTACACCTGGGGCTATGGCTACACCTTC
j_gene: TRBJ1-2
abundance: .
d_gene: .
len: 17
v_gene: TRBV5-7

CDR3aa: CASSHGDRAYGYTF
CDR3nt: TGTGCCAGCAGCCATGGGGACAGGGCCTATGGCTACACCTTC
j_gene: TRBJ1-2
abundance: .
d_gene: TRBD1
len: 14
v_gene: TRBV5-4

CDR3aa: CASTRGYTGELFF
CDR3nt: TGTGCCAGCACAAGGGGTTACACCGGGGAGCTGTTTTTT
j_gene: TRBJ2-2
abundance: .
d_gene: .
len: 13
v_gene: TRBV5-6

CDR3aa: CASNGGTSYEQYF
CDR3nt: TGTGCCAGCAATGGCGGGACCTCCTACGAGCAGTACTTC
j_gene: TRBJ2-7
abundance: .
d_gene: .
len: 13
v_gene: TRBV6-6

CDR3aa: CASNAGIDRNEQFF
CDR3nt: TGTGCTAGCAACGCCGGGATAGACAGGAATGAGCAGTTCTTC
j_gene: TRBJ2-1
abundance: few
d_gene: .
len: 14
v_gene: TRBV12-5

CDR3aa: CASSAGGRTEAFF
CDR3nt: TGTGCCAGCAGCGCAGGGGGCAGGACTGAAGCTTTCTTT
j_gene: TRBJ1-1
abundance: .
d_gene: TRBD1
len: 13
v_gene: TRBV9

CDR3aa: CASSQITGAYEQYF
CDR3nt: TGTGCCAGCAGCCAAATAACAGGGGCTTACGAGCAGTACTTC
j_gene: TRBJ2-7
abundance: .
d_gene: TRBD1
len: 14
v_gene: TRBV11-2

CDR3aa: CASSEGQGESEQYF
CDR3nt: TGTGCCAGCAGTGAAGGACAGGGAGAGTCCGAGCAGTACTTC
j_gene: TRBJ2-7
abundance: .
d_gene: TRBD1
len: 14
v_gene: TRBV2

CDR3aa: CASSSVRGTEAFF
CDR3nt: TGTGCCAGCAGTTCGGTAAGGGGCACTGAAGCTTTCTTT
j_gene: TRBJ1-1
abundance: .
d_gene: .
len: 13
v_gene: TRBV6-1

CDR3aa: CASRGEDDEQYF
CDR3nt: TGTGCCAGCAGAGGGGAAGACGACGAGCAGTACTTC
j_gene: TRBJ2-7
abundance: .
d_gene: .
len: 12
v_gene: TRBV11-3

CDR3aa: CASSSGGGRRVYEQYF
CDR3nt: TGTGCCAGCAGCTCGGGAGGGGGCCGGAGGGTCTACGAGCAGTACTTC
j_gene: TRBJ2-7
abundance: .
d_gene: .
len: 16
v_gene: TRBV9

CDR3aa: CASSLGTGAYEQYF
CDR3nt: TGTGCCAGCAGCTTAGGGACAGGGGCCTACGAGCAGTACTTC
j_gene: TRBJ2-7
abundance: .
d_gene: TRBD1
len: 14
v_gene: TRBV7-2

CDR3aa: CASSPEDPVTDTQYF
CDR3nt: TGTGCCAGCAGCCCAGAGGATCCCGTCACAGATACGCAGTATTTT
j_gene: TRBJ2-3
abundance: few
d_gene: .
len: 15
v_gene: TRBV7-2

CDR3aa: CAISPETGRHGYTF
CDR3nt: TGTGCCATCAGTCCCGAGACAGGGAGGCATGGCTACACCTTC
j_gene: TRBJ1-2
abundance: .
d_gene: TRBD1
len: 14
v_gene: TRBV10-3

CDR3aa: CASSSPGTDTQYF
CDR3nt: TGTGCCAGCAGTTCCCCGGGCACAGATACGCAGTATTTT
j_gene: TRBJ2-3
abundance: .
d_gene: .
len: 13
v_gene: TRBV6-5

CDR3aa: CASSLVALTETEAFF
CDR3nt: TGTGCCAGCAGTTTAGTGGCCCTAACAGAGACTGAAGCTTTCTTT
j_gene: TRBJ1-1
abundance: .
d_gene: .
len: 15
v_gene: TRBV28

CDR3aa: CSSSLDGYNQPQHF
CDR3nt: TGTTCCAGCAGCTTAGACGGGTACAATCAGCCCCAGCATTTT
j_gene: TRBJ1-5
abundance: .
d_gene: .
len: 14
v_gene: TRBV7-9

CDR3aa: CASSHGGLAGGPGGGELFF
CDR3nt: TGCGCCAGCAGCCACGGGGGACTAGCGGGGGGGCCCGGGGGCGGGGAGCTGTTTTTT
j_gene: TRBJ2-2
abundance: .
d_gene: TRBD2
len: 19
v_gene: TRBV4-3

CDR3aa: CATSRWGAQGSSYGYTF
CDR3nt: TGTGCCACCAGCAGATGGGGAGCTCAAGGCAGCTCCTATGGCTACACCTTC
j_gene: TRBJ1-2
abundance: .
d_gene: .
len: 17
v_gene: TRBV15

CDR3aa: CATSTRVGYTEAFF
CDR3nt: TGTGCCACCAGCACCAGGGTGGGATACACTGAAGCTTTCTTT
j_gene: TRBJ1-1
abundance: .
d_gene: .
len: 14
v_gene: TRBV15

CDR3aa: CASSLGYRESNQPQHF
CDR3nt: TGCGCCAGCAGCTTGGGCTACAGGGAAAGCAATCAGCCCCAGCATTTT
j_gene: TRBJ1-5
abundance: .
d_gene: .
len: 16
v_gene: TRBV5-1

CDR3aa: CASSSTGPQGGYTF
CDR3nt: TGTGCCAGCAGCTCGACAGGGCCCCAAGGTGGCTACACCTTC
j_gene: TRBJ1-2
abundance: .
d_gene: TRBD1
len: 14
v_gene: TRBV11-2

CDR3aa: CASSAIDRLAGQEFF
CDR3nt: TGCGCCAGCAGCGCAATTGATCGACTAGCGGGTCAGGAGTTCTTC
j_gene: TRBJ2-1
abundance: few
d_gene: TRBD2
len: 15
v_gene: TRBV5-1

CDR3aa: CASSEDVWTGAEKLFF
CDR3nt: TGTGCCAGCAGTGAAGATGTTTGGACAGGGGCTGAAAAACTGTTTTTT
j_gene: TRBJ1-4
abundance: .
d_gene: TRBD1
len: 16
v_gene: TRBV6-1

CDR3aa: CASSFYRGYEQYF
CDR3nt: TGTGCCAGCAGTTTCTATAGGGGATACGAGCAGTACTTC
j_gene: TRBJ2-7
abundance: once
d_gene: .
len: 13
v_gene: TRBV27

CDR3aa: CASSSDRVYEQYF
CDR3nt: TGTGCCAGCAGCTCGGACAGGGTGTACGAGCAGTACTTC
j_gene: TRBJ2-7
abundance: .
d_gene: TRBD1
len: 13
v_gene: TRBV7-2

CDR3aa: CASSLKLEETQYF
CDR3nt: TGTGCCAGCAGCTTAAAACTCGAAGAGACCCAGTACTTC
j_gene: TRBJ2-5
abundance: few
d_gene: .
len: 13
v_gene: TRBV7-3

CDR3aa: CASSRQGLADFNEQFF
CDR3nt: TGCGCCAGCAGCCGACAGGGACTAGCGGACTTCAATGAGCAGTTCTTC
j_gene: TRBJ2-1
abundance: few
d_gene: TRBD2
len: 16
v_gene: TRBV4-1

CDR3aa: CASSLAPGEANSGNTIYF
CDR3nt: TGCGCCAGCAGCTTGGCCCCCGGGGAGGCCAACTCTGGAAACACCATATATTTT
j_gene: TRBJ1-3
abundance: .
d_gene: .
len: 18
v_gene: TRBV5-1

CDR3aa: CASTWAAGAINEQFF
CDR3nt: TGTGCCAGCACCTGGGCCGCGGGAGCTATCAATGAGCAGTTCTTC
j_gene: TRBJ2-1
abundance: .
d_gene: TRBD2
len: 15
v_gene: TRBV28

CDR3aa: CASSEGPGSAGNTIYF
CDR3nt: TGTGCCAGCAGTGAAGGTCCGGGGTCGGCTGGAAACACCATATATTTT
j_gene: TRBJ1-3
abundance: once
d_gene: .
len: 16
v_gene: TRBV6-1

CDR3aa: CASSQGTGGGTDTQYF
CDR3nt: TGTGCCAGCAGCCAAGGAACCGGGGGGGGCACAGATACGCAGTATTTT
j_gene: TRBJ2-3
abundance: .
d_gene: TRBD2
len: 16
v_gene: TRBV4-2

CDR3aa: CAWGAYNEQFF
CDR3nt: TGTGCCTGGGGAGCCTACAATGAGCAGTTCTTC
j_gene: TRBJ2-1
abundance: .
d_gene: .
len: 11
v_gene: TRBV30

CDR3aa: CASSQQPGLMSTDTQYF
CDR3nt: TGCGCCAGCAGCCAACAACCGGGACTCATGAGCACAGATACGCAGTATTTT
j_gene: TRBJ2-3
abundance: .
d_gene: .
len: 17
v_gene: TRBV4-1

CDR3aa: CSVEGALRGTEAFF
CDR3nt: TGCAGCGTTGAAGGGGCCTTACGGGGCACTGAAGCTTTCTTT
j_gene: TRBJ1-1
abundance: .
d_gene: .
len: 14
v_gene: TRBV29-1

CDR3aa: CASSLGGTSGLSKQFF
CDR3nt: TGTGCCAGCAGCTTAGGGGGGACTAGCGGATTGTCAAAGCAGTTCTTC
j_gene: TRBJ2-1
abundance: .
d_gene: TRBD2
len: 16
v_gene: TRBV11-3

CDR3aa: CASKLSIGGSTNEKLFF
CDR3nt: TGTGCCAGCAAGCTGTCAATAGGGGGTTCAACTAATGAAAAACTGTTTTTT
j_gene: TRBJ1-4
abundance: once
d_gene: .
len: 17
v_gene: TRBV7-9

CDR3aa: CATSRPSFGHTEAFF
CDR3nt: TGTGCCACCAGCAGACCCTCTTTTGGGCACACTGAAGCTTTCTTT
j_gene: TRBJ1-1
abundance: .
d_gene: .
len: 15
v_gene: TRBV15

CDR3aa: CATSSDLTGGLNTEAFF
CDR3nt: TGTGCCACCAGCAGTGATCTTACAGGGGGATTGAACACTGAAGCTTTCTTT
j_gene: TRBJ1-1
abundance: .
d_gene: TRBD1
len: 17
v_gene: TRBV15